This entry concerns a single TCR beta chain. The antigen remains undetermined. Gene names refer to mouse genes. The read is 1 residue too short to cover the CDR3 end, so that end is filled in from the germline J gene. These data originate in a study of tissue T cells after allogeneic stem cell transplantation. Overall study results and limits: In patients and mice, blood and spleen missed much of tissue repertoire.

Profiling relied on immunoSEQ multiplex PCR, and the TCRdb table lists in-frame clones only, not all of them. The table has 15,000 to 20,000 clones, about 70% seen once; the top ten hold over 0.85%. This CDR3 has 15 amino acids. Germline CDR1 and CDR2: GKSSPN and SITVG. V lost 1 base, J lost 2 bases, and 9 bases lay in between. This clonotype was obtained from a female BALB/c mouse in good health. MHC haplotype: H2-d. The gene calls are TRBV31 and TRBJ1-6, with D maybe TRBD1 (6 bases). TRBJ1-6 counts as an open reading frame of uncertain function. The specimen was spleen. The chain's CDR3 is CAWSRGAAYNSPLYF. CDR3 bases read: TGTGCCTGGAGTCGGGGGGCAGCCTATAATTCGCCCCTCTAC.